Listed below are T cell receptor beta chains from one sample, sequenced in a study of blood T cell repertoires in COVID-19. TCRdb keeps only in-frame clones here, not all; method: immunoSEQ multiplex PCR. The sample includes 250,000 to 400,000 clones, under 90% of them seen just once. The sequenced material came from PBMCs or T cells enriched from blood (not recorded which). Every receptor here comes from a man aged 60 to 69 who had recovered from COVID-19. Each CDR3 is given with its conserved first and last residue. The D gene is left open where the match is weak.

d_gene	v_gene	j_gene	CDR3nt	CDR3aa
NA	TRBV6-5	TRBJ2-2	TGTGCCAGCAGTTACTCTGGGGGGACCGGGGAGCTGTTTTTT	CASSYSGGTGELFF
NA	TRBV28	TRBJ2-1	TGTGCCAGCAGTCCTATAGCCCGTTATGAGCAGTTCTTC	CASSPIARYEQFF
TRBD2	TRBV11-2	TRBJ2-3	TGTGCCAGCAGCTTAGACGGGACTAGCGGGAGCCCAGTCACAGATACGCAGTATTTT	CASSLDGTSGSPVTDTQYF
TRBD2	TRBV7-3	TRBJ2-2	TGTGCCAGCAGCTTAAAACTAGCGGGGACCGGGGAGCTGTTTTTT	CASSLKLAGTGELFF
TRBD1	TRBV6-5	TRBJ2-7	TGTGCCAGCAGTTCAACAGGGGTCCCCGAGCAGTACTTC	CASSSTGVPEQYF
NA	TRBV28	TRBJ2-3	TGTGCCAGCAGTTTCGACAGGCTCAGCACAGATACGCAGTATTTT	CASSFDRLSTDTQYF
NA	TRBV4-3	TRBJ1-6	TGCGCCAGCAGCCAAGATCAAGGTGGGGGGGACAAATCACCCCTCCACTTT	CASSQDQGGGDKSPLHF
NA	TRBV4-1	TRBJ2-5	TGCGCCAGCAGCCGTGATCAGGGGAGGACCCAGTACTTC	CASSRDQGRTQYF
NA	TRBV5-4	TRBJ1-1	TGTGCCAGCAGCTTGGATCAGTTAGCTTTCTTT	CASSLDQLAFF
TRBD1	TRBV5-6	TRBJ2-7	TGTGCCAGCAGCTGGCCCAGGGACAGGGGCCCTAGCTCGTCCTACGAGCAGTACTTC	CASSWPRDRGPSSSYEQYF